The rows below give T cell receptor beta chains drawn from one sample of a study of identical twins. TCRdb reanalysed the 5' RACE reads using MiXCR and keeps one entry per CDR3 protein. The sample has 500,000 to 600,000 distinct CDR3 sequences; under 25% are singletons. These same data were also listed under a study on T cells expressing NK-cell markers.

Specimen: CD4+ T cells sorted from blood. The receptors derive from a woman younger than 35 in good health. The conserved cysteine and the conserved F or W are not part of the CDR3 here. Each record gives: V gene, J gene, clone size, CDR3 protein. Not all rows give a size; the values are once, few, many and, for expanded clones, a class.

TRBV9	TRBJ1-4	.	ASSVQGSNEKLF
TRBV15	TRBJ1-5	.	ATSREKKDYSNQPQH
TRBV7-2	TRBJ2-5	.	ASSPHASETQY
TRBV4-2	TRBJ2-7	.	ASSLRTIPYEQY
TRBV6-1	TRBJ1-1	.	ASLPGRFVSLAF
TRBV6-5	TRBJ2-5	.	ASSYLDSGNQETQY
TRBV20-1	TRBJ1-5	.	SARVPLGKPQH
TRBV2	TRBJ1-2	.	ASSDSSGGGYT
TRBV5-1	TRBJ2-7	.	ASSFGTGTAYEQY
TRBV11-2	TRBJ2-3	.	ASSSRLASTDTQY
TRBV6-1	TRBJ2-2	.	ASRGQGDGGELF
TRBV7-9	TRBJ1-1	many	ASSFDPNTEAF
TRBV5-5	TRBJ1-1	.	ASSRPQTEAF
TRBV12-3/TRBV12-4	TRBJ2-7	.	ASSLGRGFYEQY
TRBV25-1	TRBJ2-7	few	ASSEPPGGLAGEREQY
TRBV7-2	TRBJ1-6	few	ASSLTGFNSPLH
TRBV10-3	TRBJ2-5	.	ATTSGTSQETQY
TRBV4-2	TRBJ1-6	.	ASSHSGGGNSPLH
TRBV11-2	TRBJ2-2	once	ASRSLAGRAGELF
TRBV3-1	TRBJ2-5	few	ASAGPQETQY
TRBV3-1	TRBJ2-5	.	ASSQDAVRETQY
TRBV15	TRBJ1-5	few	ATSTPLQIGKPQH
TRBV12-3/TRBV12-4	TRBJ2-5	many	ASSDQGRETQY
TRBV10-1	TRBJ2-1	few	ASSESDIHEQF
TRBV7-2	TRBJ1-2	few	ASSVRTGDYGYT
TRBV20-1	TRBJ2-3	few	SVTRQVPRTDTQY
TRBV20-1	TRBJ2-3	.	SAREGKNTQY
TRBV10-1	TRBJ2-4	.	ASSESLGLAKNIQY
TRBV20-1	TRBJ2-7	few	SAGPLAVGPYEQY